The entry that follows covers one T cell receptor (beta chain) sequence. The data originate from a study of shared clonotypes between healthy human individuals. As for the study in general: Plates per donor: three CD4 naive, three CD4 memory, two CD8 naive, one CD8 memory.

V shed 6 bases and J shed 1 base, with 9 bases lying between them. This CDR3 is 14 amino acids long. Looked up from germline, CDR1 is LNHDA and CDR2 is SQIVND (reference sequence). The deep-level immunoSEQ assay was used. Clones were sequenced by immunoSEQ multiplex PCR, and TCRdb holds only the in-frame ones, with some missing. Of 1,400,000 or so clones in the sample, approximately 98.5% were seen once. The receptor's source is a man aged 30-40 years in good health. V and J are TRBV19 and TRBJ2-2; D is unresolved. The sample was naive CD4+ T cells sorted from blood. Subset specified: CD45RA+ positively selected. The CDR3 nucleotides read TGTGCCAGTAGAGGTAGCTGGAACACCGGGGAGCTGTTTTTT. Encoded protein: CASRGSWNTGELFF. The full variable domain, rest sourced from reference TRBV19 and TRBJ2-2, is DGGITQSPKYLFRKEGQNVTLSCEQNLNHDAMYWYRQDPGQGLRLIYYSQIVNDFQKGDIAEGYSVSREKKESFPLTVTSAQKNPTAFYLCASRGSWNTGELFFGEGSRLTVL.